The 15 T cell receptor beta chains listed next were all sequenced from one sample in a study of shared clonotypes between healthy human individuals. Data came from immunoSEQ multiplex PCR; TCRdb stores just in-frame clones and leaves some out. Of some 1.4 million clones listed, roughly 96% are singletons. The sequenced sample was naive CD4+ T cells sorted from blood. As for subset: CD45RA+ positively selected. Receptors originate from a man aged 25-40 years in good health.

The chain is built from TRBV5-1 and TRBJ1-1; D gene ambiguous. The CDR3 has 14 amino acids. Germline CDR1 SGHRS, CDR2 YFSETQ. Between the trimmed V and J ends, which lost 1 base and 3 bases, there was a span of 10 bases. CDR3 in amino acids: CASSLYSEDTEAFF. CDR3 DNA sequence: TGCGCCAGCAGCTTGTATAGTGAGGACACTGAAGCTTTCTTT.

This chain links TRBV10-3 with TRBJ2-1; D uncertain. Germline CDR1 ENHRY, CDR2 SYGVKD. V was trimmed by 3 bases and J by 5 bases, leaving 14 bases between them. The CDR3 is 15 amino acids. Here the CDR3 DNA reads TGTGCCATCAGTGAAGCCCATTTTGCCGACAATGAGCAGTTCTTC. As protein: CAISEAHFADNEQFF.

The J gene is TRBJ2-1, the V gene TRBV7-3; TRBD2 matches at 10 bases. V lost 5 bases and J lost 4; bases outside the gene matches: 5. The length of the CDR3 is 15 residues. In germline, CDR1 is SGHTA, CDR2 FQGTGA. The CDR3 loop is CASSLAGDRYNEQFF. The DNA of the CDR3 is TGTGCCAGCAGCCTAGCGGGAGACCGTTACAATGAGCAGTTCTTC. The full variable domain, rest sourced from reference TRBV7-3 and TRBJ2-1, is GAGVSQTPSNKVTEKGKYVELRCDPISGHTALYWYRQSLGQGPEFLIYFQGTGAADDSGLPNDRFFAVRPEGSVSTLKIQRTERGDSAVYLCASSLAGDRYNEQFFGPGTRLTVL.

Turning to this clone: An end of the junction differs from the germline gene, which may be a read error. The V and J genes are TRBV7-3 and TRBJ2-7, with a tentative D call TRBD1 (5 bases). This CDR3 spans 12 amino acids. CDR1 and CDR2 from the germline V gene are SGHTA and FQGTGA. CDR3 amino acids: CASSLVRGNLHF. The CDR3 coding sequence is TGTGCCAGCAGCTTAGTAAGGGGCAATCTCCACTTC.

The chain is built from TRBV18 and TRBJ1-2; a weak D match, TRBD1 (6 bases). The V end lost 2 bases, the J end lost 4 bases, and 11 bases lay between the germline ends. CDR1 is KGHSH and CDR2 is LQKENI in the germline V gene. This CDR3 is built from 14 residues. CDR3 DNA: TGTGCCAGCTCACCAGGACAGCATTCCTATGGCTACACCTTC. Protein: CASSPGQHSYGYTF.

The chain employs TRBV7-9 and TRBJ2-3; 7 nucleotides align to TRBD2. Germline lookup yields CDR1 SEHNR and CDR2 FQNEAQ (reference sequence). The CDR3 sequence is 17 residues long. The junction had 11 bases not matched to a gene; V was cut back by 2 bases and J by 3 bases. This CDR3 is CASSLSVAGAVTDTQYF. The DNA of the CDR3 is TGTGCCAGCAGCTTATCGGTGGCGGGAGCGGTAACAGATACGCAGTATTTT.

The chain recombines TRBV2 with TRBJ1-3; the D is unclear. The germline gives CDR1 SNHLY, CDR2 FYNNEI. The V end lost 8 bases, the J end lost 0 bases, and 8 bases lay between the germline ends. This CDR3 comprises 13 residues. The CDR3 region is CASGGFSGNTIYF. CDR3 DNA: TGTGCCAGCGGTGGATTCTCTGGAAACACCATATATTTT.

The chain combines TRBV5-1 with TRBJ2-1; TRBD2 agrees at 8 bases. Germline CDR1 and CDR2: SGHRS and YFSETQ. J lost 7 bases, V lost 1 base, and 22 bases had no gene match. This CDR3 comprises 20 residues. Here the CDR3 reads CASSLQGSASGLQRSNEQFF. The CDR3 region has the DNA TGCGCCAGCAGCTTGCAGGGGTCGGCTAGCGGGCTCCAGAGAAGTAATGAGCAGTTCTTC.

V and J are TRBV4-2 and TRBJ2-7, with 9 bases that match TRBD1. In germline, CDR1 is LGHNA, CDR2 YNFKEQ. The junction had 6 bases not matched to a gene; V was cut back by 0 bases and J by 6 bases. There are 15 residues in the CDR3. The CDR3 reads CASSQETGGAGEQYF. The CDR3 DNA is TGTGCCAGCAGCCAAGAAACAGGGGGCGCGGGCGAGCAGTACTTC.

This clone was seen once. The rearrangement joins TRBV9 to TRBJ2-7; unclear D gene. The germline V and J ends were trimmed by 4 bases and 2 bases, with 13 bases remaining between them. Germline CDR1 is SGDLS and CDR2 is YYNGEE. The CDR3 runs 14 residues. CDR3 bases: TGTGCCAGCAGCCCTAGAAGGGAAGCCTACGAGCAGTACTTC. This sequence encodes CASSPRREAYEQYF. Using reference TRBV9 and TRBJ2-7 for the parts outside the CDR3, the full variable domain is DSGVTQTPKHLITATGQRVTLRCSPRSGDLSVYWYQQSLDQGLQFLIQYYNGEERAKGNILERFSAQQFPDLHSELNLSSLELGDSALYFCASSPRREAYEQYFGPGTRLTVT.

This chain joins TRBV10-2 and TRBJ2-2; the D gene is possibly TRBD1 (5 bases). The CDR3 extends over 14 amino acids. The V end was cut by 2 bases, the J end by 5 bases, with 9 bases between. Germline V gene data show CDR1 as WSHSY and CDR2 as SAAADI. The CDR3 DNA sequence: TGCGCCAGCAGTGAGCCAGGGTGGACCGGGGAGCTGTTTTTT. Protein sequence: CASSEPGWTGELFF.

The rearrangement joins TRBV19 to TRBJ2-3; D is ambiguous. The CDR3 is 15 amino acids. Trimming stripped 7 bases from V and 4 bases from J, with 18 bases between. The germline V gene encodes CDR1 LNHDA and CDR2 SQIVND (reference sequence). CDR3: CASMRQGPLSDTQYF. The CDR3 bases are TGTGCCAGTATGCGACAAGGGCCGCTCTCAGATACGCAGTATTTT.

The chain has TRBV2 and TRBJ2-2, with 10 bases aligning to TRBD1. The germline V gene has CDR1 SNHLY and CDR2 FYNNEI. The CDR3 is 14 residues long. Trimming took 2 bases from V and 12 from J; bases not matched to a gene: 6. The CDR3 DNA sequence: TGTGCCAGCAGTGAATCTTCGGGACAGGGGAAGCTGTTTTTT. Translating gives CASSESSGQGKLFF.

This sequence joins TRBV28 and TRBJ2-3; D is undetermined. The CDR3 contains 13 residues. The germline gives CDR1 MDHEN, CDR2 SYDVKM. The ends were cut back, 3 bases at V and 7 bases at J, with 11 bases in the middle. CDR3 amino acids: CASSFYPANTQYF. The CDR3 DNA is TGTGCCAGCAGTTTCTACCCGGCTAATACGCAGTATTTT.

The rearrangement links TRBV7-2 to TRBJ2-7, with D unresolved. V shed 2 bases and J shed 6 bases, with 8 bases lying between them. This CDR3 spans 12 amino acids. The germline gives CDR1 SGHTA, CDR2 FQGNSA. The CDR3: CASSLYRIEQYF. The DNA for the CDR3 is TGTGCCAGCAGCTTATACCGTATCGAGCAGTACTTC.